This TCR beta chain derives from a study of technical replicates of blood from a handful of donors. Germline V lookup: CDR1 SQVTM, CDR2 ANQGSEA. This CDR3 has 12 amino acids. The ends were cut back, 5 bases at V and 5 bases at J, with 10 bases in the middle. Clones were read by immunoSEQ multiplex PCR, and TCRdb kept only the in-frame ones, dropping some. Among approximately 73,000 clones listed, about 92% were seen once. The source material was T cells isolated from PBMCs. The rearrangement uses TRBV29-1 and TRBJ2-1; D is perhaps TRBD2 (6 bases). The receptor comes from a human donor in good health. CDR3 sequence: CSVTGVDNEQFF. In DNA, the CDR3 is TGCAGCGTTACGGGAGTCGACAATGAGCAGTTCTTC.